These 15 T cell receptor beta chains were sequenced from one sample in a study of blood T cell repertoires in COVID-19 (dated by TCRdb to about 2020). The method was the immunoSEQ multiplex PCR assay. As stored in TCRdb, this immuneACCESS dataset retains in-frame rearrangements with V and J assigned. A fraction of the clones does not appear; measured against another copy, unresolved V genes explain less than half of the discrepancy, and the remainder lacks a known reason. For this sample the table gives 250,000 or so clones, of which over 70% were detected only once. The ten largest clones represent about 3.1% of the sample. The material sequenced was PBMCs or T cells enriched from blood (not recorded which). Every receptor here comes from a woman aged 40-49 years who had been exposed to COVID-19.

The chain combines TRBV14 with TRBJ1-4; TRBD1 might be the D (5 bases). Deletions cut 2 bases from V and 7 bases from J, with 14 bases between. Germline CDR1 and CDR2: SGHDN and FVKESK. This CDR3 region has 15 residues. The CDR3 is CASSQSPGGSEKLFF. Here the CDR3 DNA reads TGTGCCAGCAGCCAATCTCCTGGGGGGAGTGAAAAACTGTTTTTT. The variable domain in full, completed from reference TRBV14 and TRBJ1-4, reads EAGVTQFPSHSVIEKGQTVTLRCDPISGHDNLYWYRRVMGKEIKFLLHFVKESKQDESGMPNNRFLAERTGGTYSTLKVQPAELEDSGVYFCASSQSPGGSEKLFFGSGTQLSVL.

This clone was seen more than once but under ten times. A read error may account for a junction end that differs from germline. The chain combines TRBV5-4 with TRBJ1-2; no clear D. CDR3 length equals 16 residues. Germline V CDR1 and CDR2: SGHNT, YYREEE (reference sequence). The CDR3 protein is CASSLGFAEAKYGYTF. As DNA, the CDR3 is TGTGCCAGCAGCTTGGGGTTTGCGGAGGCTAAGTATGGCTACACCTTC.

V usage is TRBV15 and J usage is TRBJ1-2; 10 positions agree with TRBD1. Per germline, CDR1 LNHNV and CDR2 YYDKDF (reference sequence). J was trimmed by 7 bases and V by 5 bases; bases with no gene match: 7. There are 14 residues in the CDR3. CDR3 sequence reads: CATSRDRGFGGYTF. CDR3 in DNA: TGTGCCACCAGCCGGGACAGGGGTTTCGGTGGCTACACCTTC.

The chain joins TRBV18 to TRBJ1-5; no firm D call. CDR1 and CDR2 (germline): KGHSH, LQKENI. CDR3 length: 13 residues. Trimming removed 5 bases from V and 5 bases from J, with 10 bases in between. CDR3: CASSREVDQPQHF. In DNA form, the CDR3 reads TGTGCCAGCTCAAGAGAAGTTGATCAGCCCCAGCATTTT.

The chain recombines TRBV28 with TRBJ1-2, with 9 bases fitting TRBD1. Germline lookup yields CDR1 MDHEN and CDR2 SYDVKM. V lost 10 bases to trimming and J lost 8 bases; unmatched junction nucleotides: 11. The CDR3 spans 13 residues. CDR3 sequence reads: CATLGGTGHGYTF. As DNA, the CDR3 is TGTGCCACCCTAGGGGGGACAGGGCACGGCTACACCTTC.

CDR3 amino acids: CASSHVLRQGNSPLHF. CDR3 DNA: TGTGCCAGCAGCCACGTCCTTAGGCAGGGAAATTCACCCCTCCACTTT. The chain combines TRBV4-2 with TRBJ1-6; tentative D call: TRBD1 (5 bases). Trimming took 3 bases from V and 7 from J, leaving 16 bases between them. Germline-derived CDR1 and CDR2 are LGHNA and YNFKEQ. The CDR3 has 16 amino acids.

This chain links TRBV2 with TRBJ1-1, with no clear D. CDR1 is SNHLY, CDR2 FYNNEI, per germline. V was cut by 4 bases and J by 4 bases, with 10 bases left in between. CDR3 length: 13 residues. CDR3 residues: CASSGTEVTEAFF. CDR3 in DNA: TGTGCCAGCAGTGGGACGGAGGTCACTGAAGCTTTCTTT.

The CDR3 sequence is CASSLAGTGLQPQHF. In DNA, the CDR3 is TGTGCCAGCAGCTTAGCCGGGACAGGGCTTCAGCCCCAGCATTTT. The V gene is TRBV7-9, the J gene TRBJ1-5; TRBD1 matches at 9 bases. Germline lookup yields CDR1 SEHNR and CDR2 FQNEAQ (reference sequence). This CDR3 is built from 15 residues. Trimming at V came to 0 bases and at J to 6 bases, leaving 3 bases not matched to a gene.

V gene TRBV2 combines with J gene TRBJ2-1, with unresolved D. Trimming removed 8 bases at V and 9 bases at J, with 17 bases between. This CDR3 contains 13 residues. In germline, CDR1 is SNHLY, CDR2 FYNNEI. The CDR3 reads CASRKVFRVEQFF. CDR3 nucleotides: TGTGCCAGCCGGAAAGTATTTCGGGTTGAGCAGTTCTTC.

J is TRBJ1-4 and V is TRBV25-1, with unresolved D. The CDR3 is 14 amino acids. Deletions cut 3 bases from V and 6 bases from J, with 11 bases between. CDR1 MGHDK and CDR2 SYGVNS come from the germline V gene. This CDR3 is CASSDRGYDEKLFF. The CDR3 DNA is TGTGCCAGCAGTGATCGAGGATACGATGAAAAACTGTTTTTT.

This clone was detected only once. The chain combines TRBV29-1 with TRBJ2-1, with D perhaps matching TRBD2 (5 bases). The CDR3 has 12 residues. V lost 4 bases, J lost 8 bases, and 12 bases lay in between. Germline CDR1 reads SQVTM; CDR2 reads ANQGSEA. The CDR3 is CSVASNSDEQFF. DNA for the CDR3: TGCAGCGTTGCTTCAAATAGCGATGAGCAGTTCTTC.

This sequence joins TRBV10-1 and TRBJ2-7, with D possibly matching TRBD2 (5 bases). The CDR3 totals 14 residues. Germline loops: CDR1 WNHNN, CDR2 SYGVQD (reference sequence). Trimming pared 6 bases from V and 5 bases from J, leaving 17 bases between. CDR3 region: CASRPLGVGHEQYF. DNA of the CDR3: TGCGCCAGCAGACCCCTCGGGGTGGGCCACGAGCAGTACTTC.

V and J are TRBV5-8 and TRBJ2-3, with 10 nucleotides matching TRBD1. Germline CDR1 and CDR2: SGHTS and YDEGEE. The CDR3 loop spans 17 amino acids. With 2 bases clipped from V and 1 base from J, the junction kept 7 bases outside the gene matches. This chain's CDR3 is CASSFGRTGGGTDTQYF. CDR3 nucleotide sequence: TGTGCCAGCAGCTTTGGCCGGACAGGGGGGGGCACAGATACGCAGTATTTT.

This chain connects TRBV28 to TRBJ2-7; tentative D call: TRBD1 (6 bases). CDR3 length equals 16 residues. V was clipped by 6 bases and J by 8 bases, with 26 bases between them. Germline-derived CDR1 and CDR2 are MDHEN and SYDVKM. DNA of the CDR3: TGTGCCAGCAGCAGAGCAACAAGTTACAGGGTAGTTCAGCAGTACGTC. Its translation is CASSRATSYRVVQQYV.

CDR3 amino acids: CASSLGDRSYEQYV. CDR3 DNA sequence: TGTGCCAGCAGCTTGGGGGACAGATCCTACGAGCAGTACGTC. V gene TRBV5-4 combines with J gene TRBJ2-7; 7 bases are shared with TRBD1. V trimming: 0 bases; J trimming: 1 base; junction bases outside the gene matches: 1. Germline V CDR1 and CDR2: SGHNT, YYREEE (reference sequence). The CDR3 totals 14 residues.